Detailed here is one T cell receptor beta chain. Antigen specificity is unknown. Germline CDR1 SEHNR, CDR2 FQNEAQ (reference sequence). Deletions cut 3 bases from V and 6 bases from J, with 15 bases between. This CDR3 is built from 15 residues. Assay: immunoSEQ multiplex PCR; the TCRdb copy retains only in-frame clones and omits some. This sample has about 56,000 clones; over 75% occur once, and the top ten carry roughly 15%. This sample is drawn from a study of T cell responses to AZD1222 COVID-19 vaccine. General study points: Donors in the cohort were predominantly white British and more often female, and clonal diversity was possibly underestimated. Reports say nearly half of spike-specific TCRs go after unmutated variant regions.

Sequencing was performed on peripheral blood, taken on day 0 of AZD1222 vaccination. The J gene is TRBJ2-1, the V gene TRBV7-9; D possibly corresponds to TRBD1 (6 bases). The sequence derives from an adult in good health. The CDR3: CASSFRGTAINEQFF. Written as DNA, the CDR3 is TGTGCCAGCAGCTTCAGGGGAACGGCAATCAATGAGCAGTTCTTC. The full variable domain, its missing parts supplied by reference TRBV7-9 and TRBJ2-1, is DTGVSQNPRHKITKRGQNVTFRCDPISEHNRLYWYRQTLGQGPEFLTYFQNEAQLEKSRLLSDRFSAERPKGSFSTLEIQRTEQGDSAMYLCASSFRGTAINEQFFGPGTRLTVL.